This T cell receptor (beta chain) was sequenced during a study of tumor-infiltrating lymphocytes in primary liver carcinoma. Study findings and constraints: Significantly larger top-250-clone fractions were found in tumors than in blood (p = 0.039).

This clonotype was counted a single time. The antigen is unknown. Using a constant-region primer together with ProtoScript II reverse transcriptase, TCR beta cDNA was made from around 500 ng of total RNA. Generation of the TCR beta libraries relied on three nested multiplex PCR rounds using slightly modified ARM-PCR. MiXCR, run by TCRdb on the multiplex PCR reads, gives a single entry per CDR3 protein. The table has roughly 120,000 distinct CDR3 sequences, around 60% seen once; the top ten hold 7.5% to 8.5%. It was from around 18-30 mg of unsorted bulk tissue that RNA and DNA were co-extracted. Chronic HBV infection, untreated so far, was present in the patients. Every tumor sample had over 80% viable tumor cells. The sequence came from a woman aged 55-70 years with primary liver carcinoma and hepatitis B virus infection. The sequenced sample was liver tumor tissue from sampling region 3. As to subset: tumor region T3, left-lateral pole.

The CDR3 sequence is CASRTTGTFTHGNTIYF. As DNA, the CDR3 is TGTGCCAGCAGGACTACAGGGACTTTCACTCATGGAAACACCATATATTTT. The chain recombines TRBV11-3 with TRBJ1-3; D possibly corresponds to TRBD1 (6 bases). The CDR3 is 17 residues long. Trimming shortened V by 6 bases and J by 3 bases, and 21 bases separated the two germline ends. Germline V gives CDR1 SGHNT, CDR2 YENEEA.